The 7 T cell receptor beta chains given below trace back to one sample, sequenced in a study of blood T cell repertoires in COVID-19 (dated by TCRdb to about 2020). The library was prepared using the immunoSEQ multiplex PCR assay. The clones in this table, taken by TCRdb from immuneACCESS, are in-frame only. Not every clone is retained; where verified, under half of the shortfall comes from an unresolved V gene, and the cause of the rest is unknown. The sample table shows approximately 100,000 clones, and roughly four fifths are seen once. More than 9% of the sample belongs to the ten largest clones. The sequenced sample was peripheral blood. These receptors all stem from a human donor in a cohort sampled during active COVID-19.

The chain links TRBV24-1 to TRBJ1-1; D remains unclear. V was shortened by 3 bases and J by 5 bases, with 12 bases between the two germline ends. Germline CDR1 is KGHDR and CDR2 is SFDVKD. This CDR3 has 14 amino acids. The CDR3 loop is CATSDGEVGTEAFF. In nucleotides, the CDR3 is TGTGCCACCAGTGATGGGGAGGTAGGGACTGAAGCTTTCTTT.

This sequence joins TRBV6-6 and TRBJ1-5, with 9 bases identical to TRBD1. Germline V gene data show CDR1 as MNHNY and CDR2 as SVGAGI (reference sequence). There are 14 residues in the CDR3. V lost 6 bases, J lost 3 bases, and 3 bases stayed unmatched. CDR3 residues: CASRGDRDNQPQHF. CDR3 DNA sequence: TGTGCCAGCAGGGGGGACAGGGACAATCAGCCCCAGCATTTT.

The chain is built from TRBV5-8 and TRBJ1-5, with TRBD1 matching 12 bases. Unmatched junction bases numbered 6, after V lost 2 bases and J lost 0 bases. The CDR3 length is 18 residues. CDR1 is SGHTS and CDR2 is YDEGEE in the germline V gene. The CDR3: CASSLRDRGQYSNQPQHF. Written as DNA, the CDR3 is TGTGCCAGCAGCTTACGGGACAGGGGGCAATATAGCAATCAGCCCCAGCATTTT.

CDR3 sequence (DNA): TGTGCCAGCAGCTCACGCCGGGGAGCCGGGGGCGAGCAGTACTTC. Translated: CASSSRRGAGGEQYF. This chain connects TRBV5-4 to TRBJ2-7; D might be TRBD2 (6 bases). V was trimmed by 3 bases and J by 6 bases, leaving 19 bases between them. CDR1 SGHNT and CDR2 YYREEE come from the germline V gene (reference sequence). The CDR3 is 15 residues long. Full variable domain (rest looked up from reference TRBV5-4 and TRBJ2-7): ETGVTQSPTHLIKTRGQQVTLRCSSQSGHNTVSWYQQALGQGPQFIFQYYREEENGRGNFPPRFSGLQFPNYSSELNVNALELDDSALYLCASSSRRGAGGEQYFGPGTRLTVT.

J is TRBJ1-2 and V is TRBV9, with TRBD1 matching over 10 bases. Germline loops: CDR1 SGDLS, CDR2 YYNGEE. The ends lost 4 bases at V and 4 bases at J; junction bases unmatched: 7. This CDR3 comprises 15 residues. CDR3 sequence: CASSPGQGDFYGYTF. In nucleotides, the CDR3 is TGTGCCAGCAGCCCCGGACAGGGGGATTTCTATGGCTACACCTTC.

This clone was observed a single time. The chain is built from TRBV11-2 and TRBJ2-1; 15 bases fit TRBD2. There are 18 residues in the CDR3. The junction had 9 bases not matched to a gene; V was cut back by 4 bases and J by 5 bases. Germline CDR1 SGHAT, CDR2 FQNNGV. CDR3 sequence: CASSYGLAGGPADNEQFF. CDR3 nucleotide sequence: TGTGCCAGCAGCTACGGACTAGCGGGAGGGCCGGCGGACAATGAGCAGTTCTTC.

This chain joins TRBV4-2 and TRBJ2-1, with D unresolved. Trimming removed 4 bases at V and 0 bases at J, with 16 bases between. Germline-derived CDR1 and CDR2 are LGHNA and YNFKEQ. The CDR3 extends over 17 amino acids. The CDR3 DNA reads as TGTGCCAGCAGCCGGTTGCCGGCCGGGTCCTCCTACAATGAGCAGTTCTTC. Translated: CASSRLPAGSSYNEQFF.